A selection of T cell receptor beta chains follows, all from one sample in a study of cytomegalovirus exposure and HLA in healthy donors. Clones were read by immunoSEQ multiplex PCR, and TCRdb kept only the in-frame ones, dropping some. The data show over 200,000 clones, 75% seen once. Sequenced: PBMCs. The source of these receptors is a woman aged 25 to 39 in good health and CMV-seronegative. The conserved cysteine and the conserved F or W are not part of the CDR3 here. Not all rows give a size; the values are once, few, many and, for expanded clones, a class.

j_call clone_size v_call cdr3_aa
TRBJ1-5 - TRBV5-6 ASSQTLGAGYSNQPQH
TRBJ2-1 - TRBV5-6 ASSSGTLNNEQF
TRBJ2-1 - TRBV7-3 ASSSGTSGRAGEQF
TRBJ2-7 - TRBV4-1 ASSQDRGTPGLLWDEQY
TRBJ1-1 - TRBV25-1 ASSEYPKTGRGTEAF
TRBJ2-2 - TRBV6-1 ASRPDRGQTGELF
TRBJ1-5 - TRBV7-9 ASSSGMTDQPQH
TRBJ2-7 few TRBV5-4 ASSLPTSGSNEQY
TRBJ1-5 - TRBV5-6 ASSLAGGASNQPQH
TRBJ2-7 - TRBV5-1 ASSLEAGTYEQY
TRBJ1-2 - TRBV30 AWNGWDSFNYGYT
TRBJ1-2 - TRBV6-5 ASSKQGNGYT
TRBJ1-2 - TRBV13 ASSLSGTFNGYT
TRBJ2-3 - TRBV19 ASSIPYTDTQY
TRBJ2-5 few TRBV14 ASSQEQGRWETQY
TRBJ1-1 - TRBV10-2 ASSLNRADTEAF
TRBJ2-5 - TRBV29-1 SVGVGGPSETQY
TRBJ2-5 few TRBV28 ASSSRLPPYQETQY
TRBJ1-5 few TRBV6-1 ASGGNQPQH
TRBJ2-5 - TRBV29-1 SAEGGETQY
TRBJ2-5 - TRBV5-6 ASSSDSRGETQY
TRBJ1-2 - TRBV6-1 ASTGQGDGYT
TRBJ2-1 - TRBV7-2 ASSIGGTSGSDEQF
TRBJ2-2 few TRBV4-1 ASSQVPQGNPGELF
TRBJ2-5 - TRBV6-6 ASREQTETQY
TRBJ1-6 - TRBV9 ASSVEATNSPLH
TRBJ2-5 - TRBV7-6 ASSLVWGMSGEETQY
TRBJ2-7 - TRBV4-2 ASSPRQGSYEQY
TRBJ1-3 - TRBV12-2 ASRFKSGNTIY
TRBJ1-6 - TRBV6-5 ASSYAEISPLH
TRBJ2-6 - TRBV27 ASSLGGLAVYSGANVLT
TRBJ2-1 - TRBV11-3 ASSQRRLAGDNMNGEQF
TRBJ1-1 - TRBV10-1 ASSEGQYTEAF
TRBJ1-2 - TRBV12-1 ASNPTHGTTPLRAYT
TRBJ1-2 - TRBV30 ASATGYGYT
TRBJ2-1 - TRBV5-4 ASSSTSFPYNEQF
TRBJ2-7 - TRBV19 ASSVPIYEQY
TRBJ2-3 - TRBV2 ASKRPSGSTDTQY
TRBJ2-7 - TRBV27 ASSFASGISYEQY
TRBJ2-5 - TRBV13 ASSSLLAGSQETQY
TRBJ2-1 - TRBV7-9 ASSLGGGALNEQF
TRBJ2-1 once TRBV4-1 ASSQGSHKPPNEQF
TRBJ1-2 - TRBV6-5 ASSYSPGGYGYT
TRBJ2-5 - TRBV2 ASSPGRTLQETQY
TRBJ2-2 - TRBV18 ASSPGYPTNTGELF
TRBJ1-4 few TRBV9 ASSKMEGANEKLF
TRBJ1-6 - TRBV28 ASSFRRQGGSYNSPLH
TRBJ1-4 - TRBV6-1 ASMRGRGEKLF
TRBJ2-1 - TRBV6-1 ASTYPDNEQF